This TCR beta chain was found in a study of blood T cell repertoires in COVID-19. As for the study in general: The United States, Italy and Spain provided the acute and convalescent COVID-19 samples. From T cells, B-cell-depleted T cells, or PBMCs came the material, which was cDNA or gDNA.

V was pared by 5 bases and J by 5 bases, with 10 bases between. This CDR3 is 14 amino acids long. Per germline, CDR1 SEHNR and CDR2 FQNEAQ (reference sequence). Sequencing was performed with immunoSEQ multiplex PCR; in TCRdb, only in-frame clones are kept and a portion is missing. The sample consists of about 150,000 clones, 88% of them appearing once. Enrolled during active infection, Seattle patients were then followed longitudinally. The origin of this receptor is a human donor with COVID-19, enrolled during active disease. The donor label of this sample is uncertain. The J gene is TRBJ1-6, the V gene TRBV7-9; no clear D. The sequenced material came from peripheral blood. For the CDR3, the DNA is TGTGCCAGCAGCGGGCTTCTGAATAATTCACCCCTCCACTTT. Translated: CASSGLLNNSPLHF.